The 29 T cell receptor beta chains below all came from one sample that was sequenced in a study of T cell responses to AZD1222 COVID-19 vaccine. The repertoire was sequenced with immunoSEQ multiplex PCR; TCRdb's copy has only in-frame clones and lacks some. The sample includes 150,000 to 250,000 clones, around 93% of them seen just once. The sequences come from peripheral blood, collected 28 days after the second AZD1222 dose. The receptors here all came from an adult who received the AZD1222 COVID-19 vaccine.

The CDR3 sequence: CASSPGTGSYTEAFF. Here the CDR3 DNA reads TGTGCCAGCAGCCCCGGGACAGGGTCTTACACTGAAGCTTTCTTT. The J gene is TRBJ1-1, the V gene TRBV7-8, with 9 positions matching TRBD1. With 5 bases clipped from V and 3 bases from J, the junction kept 7 bases outside the gene matches. The CDR3 is made up of 15 amino acids. Germline values: CDR1 SGHVS, CDR2 FQNEAQ.

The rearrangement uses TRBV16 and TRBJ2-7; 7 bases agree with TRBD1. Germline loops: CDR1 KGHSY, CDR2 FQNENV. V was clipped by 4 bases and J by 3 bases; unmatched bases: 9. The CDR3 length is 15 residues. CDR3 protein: CASSLYDRVFYEQYF. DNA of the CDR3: TGTGCCAGCAGCCTTTATGACAGGGTCTTCTACGAGCAGTACTTC.

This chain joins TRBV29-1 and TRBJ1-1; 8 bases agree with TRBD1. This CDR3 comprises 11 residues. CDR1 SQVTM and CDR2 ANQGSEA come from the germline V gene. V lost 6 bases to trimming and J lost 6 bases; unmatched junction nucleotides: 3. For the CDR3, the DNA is TGCAGCGTAGGACAGGGACCTGAAGCTTTCTTT. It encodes CSVGQGPEAFF.

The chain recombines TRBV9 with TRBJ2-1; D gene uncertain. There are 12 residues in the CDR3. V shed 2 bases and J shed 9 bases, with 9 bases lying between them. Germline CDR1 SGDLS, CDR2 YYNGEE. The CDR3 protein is CASSVVGGEQFF. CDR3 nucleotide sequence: TGTGCCAGCAGCGTGGTAGGCGGTGAGCAGTTCTTC.

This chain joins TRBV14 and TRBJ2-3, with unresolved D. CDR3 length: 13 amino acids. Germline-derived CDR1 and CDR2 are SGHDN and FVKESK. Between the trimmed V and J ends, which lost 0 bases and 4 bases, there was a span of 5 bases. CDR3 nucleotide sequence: TGTGCCAGCAGCCAAGAGTTCCCAGATACGCAGTATTTT. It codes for CASSQEFPDTQYF.

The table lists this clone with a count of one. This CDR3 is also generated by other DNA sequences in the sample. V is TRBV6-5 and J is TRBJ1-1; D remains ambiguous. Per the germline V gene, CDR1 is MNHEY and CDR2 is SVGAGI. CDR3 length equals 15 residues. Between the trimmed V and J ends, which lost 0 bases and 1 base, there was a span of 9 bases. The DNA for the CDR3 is TGTGCCAGCAGTTACTCGTCGGGTTGGAACACTGAAGCTTTCTTT. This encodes CASSYSSGWNTEAFF.

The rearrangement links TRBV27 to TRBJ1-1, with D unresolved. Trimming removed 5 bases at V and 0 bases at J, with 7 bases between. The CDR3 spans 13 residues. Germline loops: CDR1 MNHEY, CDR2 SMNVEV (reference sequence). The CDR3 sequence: CASSMDVNTEAFF. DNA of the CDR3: TGTGCCAGCAGTATGGACGTGAACACTGAAGCTTTCTTT.

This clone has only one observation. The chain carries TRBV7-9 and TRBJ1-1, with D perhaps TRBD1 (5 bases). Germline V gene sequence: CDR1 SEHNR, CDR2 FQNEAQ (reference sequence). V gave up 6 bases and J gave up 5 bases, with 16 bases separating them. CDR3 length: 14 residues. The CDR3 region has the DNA TGTGCCAGCAGGTTGCGGGGCGGGGGGACTGAAGCTTTCTTT. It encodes CASRLRGGGTEAFF.

CDR3 nucleotide sequence: TGTGCCAGCAGGGCAGCAGGGGCCGAGGTCCAGCATTTT. Its translation is CASRAAGAEVQHF. The V gene is TRBV2, the J gene TRBJ1-5, with D perhaps TRBD1 (6 bases). Trimming took off 6 bases at V and 12 bases at J, with 18 bases between the two ends. This CDR3 region has 13 residues. CDR1 and CDR2 (germline): SNHLY, FYNNEI.

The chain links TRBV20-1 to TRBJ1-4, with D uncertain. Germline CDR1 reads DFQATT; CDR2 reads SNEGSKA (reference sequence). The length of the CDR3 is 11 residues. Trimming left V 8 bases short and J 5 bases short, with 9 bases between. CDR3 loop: CSSPSNEKLFF. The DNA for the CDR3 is TGCAGTTCCCCTTCGAATGAAAAACTGTTTTTT.

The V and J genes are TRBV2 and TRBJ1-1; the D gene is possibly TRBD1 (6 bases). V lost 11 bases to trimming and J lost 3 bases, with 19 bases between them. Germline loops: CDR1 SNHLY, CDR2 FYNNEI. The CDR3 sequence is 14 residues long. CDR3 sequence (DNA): TGTGCCTCCCGGGGGGGGCGGGTCGACACTGAAGCTTTCTTT. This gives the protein CASRGGRVDTEAFF. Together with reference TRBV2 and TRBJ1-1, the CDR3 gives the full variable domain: EPEVTQTPSHQVTQMGQEVILRCVPISNHLYFYWYRQILGQKVEFLVSFYNNEISEKSEIFDDQFSVERPDGSNFTLKIRSTKLEDSAMYFCASRGGRVDTEAFFGQGTRLTVV.

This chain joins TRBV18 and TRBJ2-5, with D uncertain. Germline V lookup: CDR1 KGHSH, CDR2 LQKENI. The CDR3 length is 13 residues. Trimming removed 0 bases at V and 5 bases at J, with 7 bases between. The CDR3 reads CASSPPGWETQYF. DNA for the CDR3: TGTGCCAGCTCACCACCTGGATGGGAGACCCAGTACTTC. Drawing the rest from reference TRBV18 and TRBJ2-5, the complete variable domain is NAGVMQNPRHLVRRRGQEARLRCSPMKGHSHVYWYRQLPEEGLKFMVYLQKENIIDESGMPKERFSAEFPKEGPSILRIQQVVRGDSAAYFCASSPPGWETQYFGPGTRLLVL.

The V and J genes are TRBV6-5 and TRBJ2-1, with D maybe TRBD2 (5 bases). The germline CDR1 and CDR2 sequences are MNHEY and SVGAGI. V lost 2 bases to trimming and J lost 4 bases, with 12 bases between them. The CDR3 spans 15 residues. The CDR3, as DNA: TGTGCCAGCAGTTACGAGGGTCCCCTATACAATGAGCAGTTCTTC. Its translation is CASSYEGPLYNEQFF.

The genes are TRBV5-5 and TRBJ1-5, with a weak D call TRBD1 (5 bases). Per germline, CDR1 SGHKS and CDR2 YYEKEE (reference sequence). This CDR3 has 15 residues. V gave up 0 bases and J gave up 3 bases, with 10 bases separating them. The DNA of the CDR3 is TGTGCCAGCAGCTTGGACGGGGGGAACAATCAGCCCCAGCATTTT. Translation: CASSLDGGNNQPQHF.

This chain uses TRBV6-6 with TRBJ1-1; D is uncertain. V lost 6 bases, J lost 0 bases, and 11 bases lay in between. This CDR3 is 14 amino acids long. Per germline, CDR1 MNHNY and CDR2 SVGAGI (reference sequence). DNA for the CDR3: TGTGCCAGCAGCTCCCAGGCCCTGAACACTGAAGCTTTCTTT. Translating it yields CASSSQALNTEAFF.

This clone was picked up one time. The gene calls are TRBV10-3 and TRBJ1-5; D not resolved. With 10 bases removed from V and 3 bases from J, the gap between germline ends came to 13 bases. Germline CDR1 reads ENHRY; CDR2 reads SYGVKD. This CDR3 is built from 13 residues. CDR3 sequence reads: CATTTDANQPQHF. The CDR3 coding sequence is TGTGCCACCACCACCGATGCCAATCAGCCCCAGCATTTT.

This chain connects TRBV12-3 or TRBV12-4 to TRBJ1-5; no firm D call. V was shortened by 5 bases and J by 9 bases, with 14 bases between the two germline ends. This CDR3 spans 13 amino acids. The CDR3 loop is CASSRGDGAPQHF. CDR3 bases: TGTGCCAGCAGTCGAGGAGATGGAGCGCCCCAGCATTTT.

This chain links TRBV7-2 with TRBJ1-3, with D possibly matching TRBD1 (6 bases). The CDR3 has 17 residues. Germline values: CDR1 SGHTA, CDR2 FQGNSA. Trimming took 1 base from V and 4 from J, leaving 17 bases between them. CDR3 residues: CASSLVGTPSGGNTIYF. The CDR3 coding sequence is TGTGCCAGCAGCTTAGTAGGGACACCGTCTGGCGGAAACACCATATATTTT.

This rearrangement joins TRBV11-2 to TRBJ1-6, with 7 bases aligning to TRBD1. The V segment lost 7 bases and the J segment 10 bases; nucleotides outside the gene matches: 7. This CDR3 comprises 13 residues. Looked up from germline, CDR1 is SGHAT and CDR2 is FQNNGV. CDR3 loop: CASKRGLESPLHF. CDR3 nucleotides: TGTGCCAGCAAAAGGGGGCTAGAGTCACCCCTCCACTTT.

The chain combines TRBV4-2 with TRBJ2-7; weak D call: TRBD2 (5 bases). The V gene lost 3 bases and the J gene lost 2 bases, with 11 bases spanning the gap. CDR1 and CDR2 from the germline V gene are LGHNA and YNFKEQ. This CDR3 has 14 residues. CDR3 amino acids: CASSHSREPYEQYF. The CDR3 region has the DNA TGTGCCAGCAGCCACTCGAGGGAACCCTACGAGCAGTACTTC.

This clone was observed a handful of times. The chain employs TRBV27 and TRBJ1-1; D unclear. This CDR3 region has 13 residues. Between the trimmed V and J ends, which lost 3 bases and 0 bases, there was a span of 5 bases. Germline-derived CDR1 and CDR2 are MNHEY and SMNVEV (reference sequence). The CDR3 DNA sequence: TGTGCCAGCAGTTTGGAGGTGAACACTGAAGCTTTCTTT. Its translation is CASSLEVNTEAFF.

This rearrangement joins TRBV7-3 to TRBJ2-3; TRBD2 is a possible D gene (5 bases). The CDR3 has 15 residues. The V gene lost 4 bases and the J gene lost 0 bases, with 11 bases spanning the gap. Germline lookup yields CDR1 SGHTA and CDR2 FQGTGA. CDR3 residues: CASSSDSASTDTQYF. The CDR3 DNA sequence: TGTGCCAGCAGCTCGGACTCGGCTAGCACAGATACGCAGTATTTT. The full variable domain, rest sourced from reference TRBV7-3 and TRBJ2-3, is GAGVSQTPSNKVTEKGKYVELRCDPISGHTALYWYRQSLGQGPEFLIYFQGTGAADDSGLPNDRFFAVRPEGSVSTLKIQRTERGDSAVYLCASSSDSASTDTQYFGPGTRLTVL.

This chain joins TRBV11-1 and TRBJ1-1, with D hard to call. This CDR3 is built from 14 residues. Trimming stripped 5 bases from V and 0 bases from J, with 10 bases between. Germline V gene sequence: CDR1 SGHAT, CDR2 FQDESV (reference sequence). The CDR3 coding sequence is TGTGCCAGCAGCCGTGACAACCTGAACACTGAAGCTTTCTTT. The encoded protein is CASSRDNLNTEAFF.

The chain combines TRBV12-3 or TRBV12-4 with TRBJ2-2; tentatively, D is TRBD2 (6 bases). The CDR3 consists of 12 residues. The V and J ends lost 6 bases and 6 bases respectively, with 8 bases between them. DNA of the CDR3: TGTGCCAGCAGCCGCGGGGCCGGGGAGCTGTTTTTT. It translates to CASSRGAGELFF.

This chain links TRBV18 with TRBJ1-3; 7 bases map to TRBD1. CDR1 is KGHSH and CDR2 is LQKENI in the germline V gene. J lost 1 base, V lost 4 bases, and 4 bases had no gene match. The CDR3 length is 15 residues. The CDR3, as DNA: TGTGCCAGCTCACAGATACAGGGGTCTGGAAACACCATATATTTT. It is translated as CASSQIQGSGNTIYF.

The CDR3 nucleotides read TGTGCCAGCAGTTACGGCCGGGACAGGTCTTTTCGTGGCTACACCTTC. Its translation is CASSYGRDRSFRGYTF. The chain links TRBV6-5 to TRBJ1-2, with 8 bases lining up with TRBD1. Trimming cost V 2 bases and J 7 bases; bases outside gene matches: 12. The CDR3 is made up of 16 amino acids. From germline, CDR1 is MNHEY and CDR2 SVGAGI.

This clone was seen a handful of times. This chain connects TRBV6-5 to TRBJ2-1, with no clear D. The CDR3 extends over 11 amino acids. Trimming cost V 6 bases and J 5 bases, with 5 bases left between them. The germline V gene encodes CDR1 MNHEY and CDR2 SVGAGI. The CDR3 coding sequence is TGTGCCAGCAGCCTCCACAATGAGCAGTTCTTC. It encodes CASSLHNEQFF.

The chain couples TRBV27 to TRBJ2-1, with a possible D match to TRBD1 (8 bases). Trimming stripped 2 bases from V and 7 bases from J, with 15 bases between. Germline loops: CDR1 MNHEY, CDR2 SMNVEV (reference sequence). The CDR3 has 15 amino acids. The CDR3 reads CASSLPDRGGNEQFF. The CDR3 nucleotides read TGTGCCAGCAGTTTACCAGACAGGGGAGGGAATGAGCAGTTCTTC.

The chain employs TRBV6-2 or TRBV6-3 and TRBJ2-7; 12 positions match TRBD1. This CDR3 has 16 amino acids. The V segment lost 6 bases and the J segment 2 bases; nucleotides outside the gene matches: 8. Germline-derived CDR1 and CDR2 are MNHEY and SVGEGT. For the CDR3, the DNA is TGTGCCAGCAGCCCCTTAGGGGACAGGGGGCCCTACGAGCAGTACTTC. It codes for CASSPLGDRGPYEQYF.